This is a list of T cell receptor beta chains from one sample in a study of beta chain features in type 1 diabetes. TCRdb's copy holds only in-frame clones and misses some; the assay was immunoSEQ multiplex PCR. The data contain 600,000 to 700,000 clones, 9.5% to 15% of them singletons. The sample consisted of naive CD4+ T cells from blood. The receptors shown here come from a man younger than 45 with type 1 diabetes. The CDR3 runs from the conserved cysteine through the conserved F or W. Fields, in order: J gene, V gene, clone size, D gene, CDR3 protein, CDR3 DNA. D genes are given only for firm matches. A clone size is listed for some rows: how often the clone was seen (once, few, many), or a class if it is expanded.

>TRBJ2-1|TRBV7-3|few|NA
CASSSLGNEQFF
TGTGCCAGCAGCTCCCTAGGCAATGAGCAGTTCTTC
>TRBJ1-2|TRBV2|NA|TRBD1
CASIPYPGQVQGYTF
TGTGCCAGCATCCCTTATCCGGGACAGGTCCAAGGCTACACCTTC
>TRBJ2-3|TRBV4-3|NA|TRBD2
CASSRLAGDGDTQYF
TGCGCCAGCAGCCGACTAGCGGGGGACGGAGATACGCAGTATTTT
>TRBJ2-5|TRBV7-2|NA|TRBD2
CASSSSGGPMAQYF
TGTGCCAGCAGCTCAAGCGGGGGACCAATGGCCCAGTACTTC
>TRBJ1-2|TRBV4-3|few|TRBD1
CASSQSGTAFYGYTF
TGCGCCAGCAGCCAATCTGGGACAGCCTTCTATGGCTACACCTTC
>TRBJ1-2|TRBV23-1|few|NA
CASSQSRQVATPSNYGYTF
TGCGCCAGCAGTCAATCGCGACAGGTCGCCACCCCTTCTAACTATGGCTACACCTTC
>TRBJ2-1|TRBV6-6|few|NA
CASSYSANSYNEQFF
TGTGCCAGCAGTTACTCCGCAAACTCCTACAATGAGCAGTTCTTC
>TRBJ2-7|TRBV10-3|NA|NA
CAIQDNYEQYF
TGTGCCATCCAGGACAACTACGAGCAGTACTTC
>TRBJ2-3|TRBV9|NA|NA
CASSVGAGKSTDTQYF
TGTGCCAGCAGCGTAGGGGCAGGGAAGAGCACAGATACGCAGTATTTT
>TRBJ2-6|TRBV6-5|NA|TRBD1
CASSYQNRGQGVLTF
TGTGCCAGCAGTTACCAGAACAGGGGGCAGGGCGTCCTGACTTTC
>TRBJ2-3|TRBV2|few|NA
CASESQGTDTQYF
TGTGCCAGCGAGTCTCAGGGCACAGATACGCAGTATTTT
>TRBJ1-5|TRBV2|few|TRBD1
CASSPGTGGGNQPQHF
TGTGCCAGCAGTCCGGGGACAGGGGGCGGCAATCAGCCCCAGCATTTT
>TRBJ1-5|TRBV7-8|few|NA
CASSLNEGNQPQHF
TGTGCCAGCAGCTTAAATGAGGGCAATCAGCCCCAGCATTTT
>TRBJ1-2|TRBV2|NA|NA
CASSDQASYTF
TGTGCCAGCAGTGACCAGGCTTCCTACACCTTC
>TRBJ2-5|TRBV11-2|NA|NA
CASSLDQRTSETQYF
TGTGCCAGCAGCTTAGATCAACGAACTAGTGAGACCCAGTACTTC
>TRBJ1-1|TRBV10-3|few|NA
CAIAGVRGGGTEAFF
TGTGCCATCGCCGGGGTACGAGGGGGGGGCACTGAAGCTTTCTTT
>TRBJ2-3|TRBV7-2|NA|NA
CASSLSPSADTQYF
TGTGCCAGCAGCTTATCCCCCTCCGCAGATACGCAGTATTTT
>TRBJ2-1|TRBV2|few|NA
CASNEGQFLNEQFF
TGTGCCAGCAATGAGGGCCAGTTTTTAAATGAGCAGTTCTTC
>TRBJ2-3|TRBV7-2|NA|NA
CASSFYRQSDTQYF
TGTGCCAGCAGCTTTTACCGTCAGTCAGATACGCAGTATTTT
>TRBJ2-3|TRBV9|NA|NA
CASSVAGEGTDTQYF
TGTGCCAGCAGCGTAGCCGGCGAGGGCACAGATACGCAGTATTTT
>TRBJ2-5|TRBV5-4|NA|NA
CASTGRTAQETQYF
TGTGCCAGCACCGGACGGACAGCTCAAGAGACCCAGTACTTC
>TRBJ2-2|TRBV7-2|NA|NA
CASSSTGELFF
TGTGCCAGCAGCTCCACCGGGGAGCTGTTTTTT
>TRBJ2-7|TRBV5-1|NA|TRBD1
CASSLEGQGGEQYF
TGCGCCAGCAGCTTGGAAGGACAGGGCGGGGAGCAGTACTTC
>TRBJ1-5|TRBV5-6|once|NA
CASNRWGFNQPQHF
TGTGCCAGCAACCGATGGGGATTCAATCAGCCCCAGCATTTT
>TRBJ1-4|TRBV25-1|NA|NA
CASSEQDRMGEKLFF
TGTGCCAGCAGTGAACAGGACAGAATGGGTGAAAAACTGTTTTTT
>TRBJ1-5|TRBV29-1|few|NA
CSVETSPNQPQHF
TGCAGCGTTGAGACAAGTCCCAATCAGCCCCAGCATTTT
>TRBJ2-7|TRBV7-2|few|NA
CASSLVAAQGNEQYF
TGTGCCAGCAGCTTAGTGGCAGCCCAAGGGAACGAGCAGTACTTC
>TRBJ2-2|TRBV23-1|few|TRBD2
CARGGGNTGELFF
TGCGCCAGGGGCGGGGGGAACACCGGGGAGCTGTTTTTT
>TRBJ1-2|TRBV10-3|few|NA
CATRWADNYGYTF
TGTGCCACCCGATGGGCTGATAACTATGGCTACACCTTC
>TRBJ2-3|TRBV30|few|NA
CAWAPETDTQYF
TGTGCCTGGGCCCCAGAAACAGATACGCAGTATTTT
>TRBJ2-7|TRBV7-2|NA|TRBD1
CASSIDRGPNYEQYF
TGTGCCAGCAGCATTGACAGGGGCCCTAACTACGAGCAGTACTTC
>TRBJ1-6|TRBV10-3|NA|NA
CASTREYNSPLHF
TGTGCCAGTACTCGGGAGTATAATTCACCCCTCCACTTT
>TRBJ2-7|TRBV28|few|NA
CASSPDRPNYEQYF
TGTGCCAGCAGTCCGGACAGACCCAACTACGAGCAGTACTTC
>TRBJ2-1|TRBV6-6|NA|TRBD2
CASSSGLAYDEQFF
TGTGCCAGCAGTTCGGGACTAGCATATGATGAGCAGTTCTTC
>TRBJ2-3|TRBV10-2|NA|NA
CASSGRGGSVITQYF
TGCGCCAGCAGTGGGAGGGGGGGCTCCGTTATTACGCAGTATTTT
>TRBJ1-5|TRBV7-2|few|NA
CASSLQGTTSNQPQHF
TGTGCCAGCAGCCTCCAGGGGACGACCAGCAATCAGCCCCAGCATTTT
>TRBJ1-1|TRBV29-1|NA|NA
CSSGGGTEAFF
TGCAGCTCGGGGGGAGGAACTGAAGCTTTCTTT